The 4 T cell receptor beta chains listed next were all sequenced from one sample in a study of blood T cell repertoires in COVID-19. Method: immunoSEQ multiplex PCR; TCRdb's copy keeps in-frame clones and lacks some. In the table there are roughly 130,000 clones, roughly 89% of which are singletons. Source material: peripheral blood. The receptors were gathered from a man aged 25-45 years with COVID-19, enrolled during active disease.

This sequence joins TRBV28 and TRBJ1-1; 8 bases match TRBD1. CDR3 length: 13 residues. V lost 7 bases and J lost 0; bases outside the gene matches: 1. From germline, CDR1 is MDHEN and CDR2 SYDVKM. The CDR3 sequence is CASIRGLNTEAFF. In DNA, the CDR3 is TGTGCCAGCATCAGGGGGCTGAACACTGAAGCTTTCTTT. Drawing the rest from reference TRBV28 and TRBJ1-1, the complete variable domain is DVKVTQSSRYLVKRTGEKVFLECVQDMDHENMFWYRQDPGLGLRLIYFSYDVKMKEKGDIPEGYSVSREKKERFSLILESASTNQTSMYLCASIRGLNTEAFFGQGTRLTVV.

V gene TRBV10-3 combines with J gene TRBJ1-5, with unresolved D. CDR1 and CDR2 from the germline V gene are ENHRY and SYGVKD. The CDR3 is 16 residues long. V was pared by 6 bases and J by 0 bases, with 15 bases between. The CDR3 DNA follows: TGTGCCATCAGGCGTATGGTGCCCTATAGCAATCAGCCCCAGCATTTT. It translates to CAIRRMVPYSNQPQHF.

The gene calls are TRBV6-4 and TRBJ2-3; 8 bases fit TRBD1. CDR3 length equals 15 residues. The V gene end was trimmed by 6 bases and the J gene end by 1 base; junction bases not matched to a gene: 6. Germline loops: CDR1 MRHNA, CDR2 SNTAGT. CDR3 amino acids: CASSKTGVGTDTQYF. Written as DNA, the CDR3 is TGTGCCAGCAGCAAGACAGGGGTTGGCACAGATACGCAGTATTTT.

This clone was counted a single time. For the CDR3, the DNA is TGTGCCAGCAGTTGGGACAGGGACCGCACTGAAGCTTTCTTT. Protein product: CASSWDRDRTEAFF. The chain couples TRBV7-8 to TRBJ1-1, with 9 bases fitting TRBD1. The J segment lost 4 bases and the V segment lost 6 bases, leaving 6 bases of the junction unmatched. The CDR3 spans 14 residues. Germline CDR1 SGHVS, CDR2 FQNEAQ.